Following are 7 T cell receptor beta chains from one sample sequenced in a study of T cell responses to AZD1222 COVID-19 vaccine. Using immunoSEQ multiplex PCR, the repertoire was profiled, and TCRdb retains in-frame clones only, with some absent. The sample lists about 86,000 clones, roughly 90% occurring once. The material sequenced was peripheral blood, taken 28 days after the second AZD1222 dose. The receptors stem from an adult who received the AZD1222 COVID-19 vaccine.

The chain uses TRBV27 and TRBJ2-1; possible D gene TRBD2, 5 bases. The germline CDR1 and CDR2 sequences are MNHEY and SMNVEV (reference sequence). The CDR3 covers 16 residues. V lost 5 bases and J 5 bases, leaving 19 bases between the germline ends. The CDR3 spells CASSPTDLSGDNEQFF. Here the CDR3 DNA reads TGTGCCAGCAGTCCCACCGACCTAAGCGGCGACAATGAGCAGTTCTTC.

This chain uses TRBV18 with TRBJ2-4; D is possibly TRBD1 or TRBD2 (5 bases each). Germline CDR1 KGHSH, CDR2 LQKENI. CDR3 length: 18 residues. V lost 4 bases and J lost 8, with 27 bases in between. The CDR3 nucleotides are TGTGCCAGCTCACTACAGGCCTTTTTTGGGGAAGGGAGAGACATTCAGTACTTC. It translates to CASSLQAFFGEGRDIQYF.

The chain is built from TRBV6-5 and TRBJ1-1; D perhaps matches TRBD1 (5 bases). The CDR3 is 16 residues long. Per germline, CDR1 MNHEY and CDR2 SVGAGI. V was pared by 2 bases and J by 0 bases, with 13 bases between. In nucleotides, the CDR3 is TGTGCCAGCAGTTACGGGGGTTCGGGGATGAACACTGAAGCTTTCTTT. Its translation: CASSYGGSGMNTEAFF.

This clone was seen once. V and J are TRBV19 and TRBJ1-1; D may be TRBD1 (6 bases). V dropped 8 bases and J dropped 1 base, with 11 bases sitting between them. The CDR3 consists of 13 residues. In germline, CDR1 is LNHDA, CDR2 SQIVND (reference sequence). The CDR3 reads CASGKQGNTEAFF. The DNA of the CDR3 is TGTGCCAGTGGCAAACAGGGGAACACTGAAGCTTTCTTT.

The chain couples TRBV10-2 to TRBJ2-1; D possibly corresponds to TRBD2 (5 bases). Germline lookup yields CDR1 WSHSY and CDR2 SAAADI. The ends were cut back, 7 bases at V and 2 bases at J, with 12 bases in the middle. The CDR3 totals 14 residues. CDR3 amino acids: CASKGSSAYNEQFF. DNA of the CDR3: TGCGCCAGCAAGGGTAGTAGCGCCTACAATGAGCAGTTCTTC.

The rearrangement uses TRBV6-5 and TRBJ1-1, with D tentatively TRBD1 (6 bases). Germline loops: CDR1 MNHEY, CDR2 SVGAGI. CDR3 length equals 11 residues. Trimming took 7 bases from V and 7 from J, leaving 10 bases between them. CDR3 protein: CASKGDVEAFF. DNA for the CDR3: TGTGCCAGCAAGGGGGACGTTGAAGCTTTCTTT.

The chain joins TRBV6-6 to TRBJ2-3, with TRBD2 matching over 15 bases. Germline trimming cut 5 bases from V and 4 bases from J; bases unmatched to any gene: 16. Germline assignment: CDR1 MNHNY and CDR2 SVGAGI (reference sequence). CDR3 length equals 20 residues. The DNA of the CDR3 is TGTGCCAGCAGTCCTTGGACTAGCGGGGGGGCCTGGGGAGTCTCAGATACGCAGTATTTT. It specifies CASSPWTSGGAWGVSDTQYF.